The clone carrying this TCR beta chain was detected many times. The target antigen is unknown. Profiling that covered TCR beta VDJ and CDR3 relied on genomic DNA as its template. MiXCR was run by TCRdb on the reads, yielding one entry per CDR3 protein. The sample has around 230,000 distinct CDR3 sequences, around 60% seen once; the top ten hold about 29%. The data were obtained in a study of CD8+CD57+ T cells in acquired aplastic anemia. Study background: DNA recovered from sorted CD4+ and CD8+ cells had a mean of around 3.2 ug. Among healthy donors, CD4+ cells averaged roughly 9.8 million reads.

Trimming pared 5 bases from V and 5 bases from J, leaving 12 bases between. The germline gives CDR1 LNHDA, CDR2 SQIVND (reference sequence). This CDR3 is built from 13 residues. Findings and caveats of the study: The number of CD8+ CDR3 sequences shared by patients and controls was around 30. Controls did not differ significantly from patients in CD8+ Simpson's diversity.

The sequenced sample consisted of sorted CD4+, CD8+, or CD8+CD57+ T cells (not recorded which) from PBMCs. The chain recombines TRBV19 with TRBJ2-5, with D unclear. The sequence was obtained from a human donor in good health. This chain's CDR3 is CASSVGHGETQYF. DNA for the CDR3: TGTGCCAGTAGTGTGGGCCACGGGGAGACCCAGTACTTC.